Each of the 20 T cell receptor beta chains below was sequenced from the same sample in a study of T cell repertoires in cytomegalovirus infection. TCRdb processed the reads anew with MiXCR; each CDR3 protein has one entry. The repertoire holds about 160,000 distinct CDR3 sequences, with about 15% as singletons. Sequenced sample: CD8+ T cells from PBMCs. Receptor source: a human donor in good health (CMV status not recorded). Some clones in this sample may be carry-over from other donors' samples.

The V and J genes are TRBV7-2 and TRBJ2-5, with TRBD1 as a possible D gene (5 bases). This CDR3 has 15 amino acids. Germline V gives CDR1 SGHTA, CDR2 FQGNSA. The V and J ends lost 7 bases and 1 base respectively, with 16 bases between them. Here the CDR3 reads CASIRETGTQETQYF. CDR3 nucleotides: TGTGCCAGCATCAGGGAAACAGGAACCCAAGAGACCCAGTACTTC.

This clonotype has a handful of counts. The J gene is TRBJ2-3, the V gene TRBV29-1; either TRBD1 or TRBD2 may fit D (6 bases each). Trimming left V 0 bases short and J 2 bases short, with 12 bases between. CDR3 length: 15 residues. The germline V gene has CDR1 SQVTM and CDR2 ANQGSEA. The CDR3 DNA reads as TGCAGCGTTGAAGATAGGGGGGACTCCACAGATACGCAGTATTTT. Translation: CSVEDRGDSTDTQYF.

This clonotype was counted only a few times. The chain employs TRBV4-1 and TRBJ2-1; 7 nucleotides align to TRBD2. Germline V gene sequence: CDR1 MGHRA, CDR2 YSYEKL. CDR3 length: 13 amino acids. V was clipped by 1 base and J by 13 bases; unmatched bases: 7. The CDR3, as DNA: TGCGCCAGCAGCCAAGCGGGAGGCCACCCTCAGTTCTTC. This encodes CASSQAGGHPQFF.

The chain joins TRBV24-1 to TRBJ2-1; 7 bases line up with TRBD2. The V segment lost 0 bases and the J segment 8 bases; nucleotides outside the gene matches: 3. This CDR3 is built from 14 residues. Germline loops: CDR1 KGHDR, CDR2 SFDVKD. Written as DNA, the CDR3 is TGTGCCACCAGTGATTTGCGGGGGGATGATGAGCAGTTCTTC. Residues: CATSDLRGDDEQFF.

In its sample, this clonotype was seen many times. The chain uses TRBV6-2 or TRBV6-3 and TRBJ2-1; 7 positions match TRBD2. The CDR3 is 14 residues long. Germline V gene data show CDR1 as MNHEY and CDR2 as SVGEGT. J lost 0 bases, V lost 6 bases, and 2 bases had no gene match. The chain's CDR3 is CASRGGDSYNEQFF. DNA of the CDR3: TGTGCCAGCAGGGGAGGGGACTCCTACAATGAGCAGTTCTTC.

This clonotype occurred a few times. DNA of the CDR3: TGTGCCAGCAGCCAATACATCGGCTGGAATTCACCCCTCCACTTT. Translated: CASSQYIGWNSPLHF. This chain links TRBV6-2 or TRBV6-3 with TRBJ1-6; D is undetermined. The CDR3 extends over 15 amino acids. Trimming left V 6 bases short and J 7 bases short, with 16 bases between. Germline CDR1 MNHEY, CDR2 SVGEGT.

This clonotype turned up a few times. The DNA for the CDR3 is TGTGCCAGCAGTTCCCGGGACTACAATGAGCAGTTCTTC. Translation: CASSSRDYNEQFF. The J gene is TRBJ2-1, the V gene TRBV6-2 or TRBV6-3, with D possibly matching TRBD2 (5 bases). Trimming cost V 4 bases and J 3 bases, with 7 bases left between them. Per germline, CDR1 MNHEY and CDR2 SVGEGT. This CDR3 has 13 amino acids.

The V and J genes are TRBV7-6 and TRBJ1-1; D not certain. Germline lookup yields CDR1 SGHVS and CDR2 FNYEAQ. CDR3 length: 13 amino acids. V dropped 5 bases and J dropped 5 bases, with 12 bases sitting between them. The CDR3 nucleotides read TGTGCCAGCAGCGGGCAGGCTTGGACTGAAGCTTTCTTT. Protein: CASSGQAWTEAFF.

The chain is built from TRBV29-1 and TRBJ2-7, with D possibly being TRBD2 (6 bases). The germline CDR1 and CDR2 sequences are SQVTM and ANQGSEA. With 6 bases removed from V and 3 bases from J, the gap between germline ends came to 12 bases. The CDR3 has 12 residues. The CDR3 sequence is CSVEGRHYEQYF. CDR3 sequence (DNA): TGCAGCGTCGAGGGGAGGCACTACGAGCAGTACTTC.

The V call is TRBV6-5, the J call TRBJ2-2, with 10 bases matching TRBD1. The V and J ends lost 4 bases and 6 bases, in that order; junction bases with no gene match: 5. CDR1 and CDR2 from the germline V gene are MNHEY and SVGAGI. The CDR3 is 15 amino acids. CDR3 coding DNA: TGTGCCAGCAGTTTATCCGGGACAGGGGCCGGGGAGCTGTTTTTT. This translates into CASSLSGTGAGELFF.

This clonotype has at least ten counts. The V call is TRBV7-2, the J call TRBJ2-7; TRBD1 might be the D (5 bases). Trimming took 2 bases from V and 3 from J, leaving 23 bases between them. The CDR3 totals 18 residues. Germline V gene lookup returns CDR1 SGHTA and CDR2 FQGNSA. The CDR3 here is CASSLYGAAQGRRYEQYF. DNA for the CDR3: TGTGCCAGCAGCTTATATGGGGCAGCCCAAGGTCGTCGCTACGAGCAGTACTTC.

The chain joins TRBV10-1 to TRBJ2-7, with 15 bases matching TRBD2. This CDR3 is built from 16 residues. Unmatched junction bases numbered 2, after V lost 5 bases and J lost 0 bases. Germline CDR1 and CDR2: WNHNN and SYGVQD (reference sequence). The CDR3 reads CASSPGLAGGSYEQYF. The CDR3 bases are TGCGCCAGCAGTCCGGGACTAGCGGGAGGCTCCTACGAGCAGTACTTC.

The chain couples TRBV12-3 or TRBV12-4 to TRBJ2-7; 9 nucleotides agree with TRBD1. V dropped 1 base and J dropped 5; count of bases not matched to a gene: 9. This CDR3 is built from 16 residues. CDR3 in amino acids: CASSLVAGTGTDEQYF. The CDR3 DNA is TGTGCCAGCAGTTTAGTCGCTGGGACAGGGACAGACGAGCAGTACTTC.

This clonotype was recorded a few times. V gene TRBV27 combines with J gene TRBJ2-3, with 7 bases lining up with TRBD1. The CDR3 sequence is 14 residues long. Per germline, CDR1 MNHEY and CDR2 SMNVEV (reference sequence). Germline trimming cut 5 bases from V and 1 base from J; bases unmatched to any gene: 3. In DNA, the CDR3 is TGTGCCAGCAGTCTCGGACAGGGCACAGATACGCAGTATTTT. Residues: CASSLGQGTDTQYF.

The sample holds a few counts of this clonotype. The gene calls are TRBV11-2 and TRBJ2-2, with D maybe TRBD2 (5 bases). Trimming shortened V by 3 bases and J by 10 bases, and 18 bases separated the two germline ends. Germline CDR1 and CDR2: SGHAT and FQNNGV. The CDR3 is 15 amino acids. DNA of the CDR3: TGTGCCAGCAGCTTGGAACTAGACCTTCTCGCGGAGCTGTTTTTT. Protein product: CASSLELDLLAELFF.

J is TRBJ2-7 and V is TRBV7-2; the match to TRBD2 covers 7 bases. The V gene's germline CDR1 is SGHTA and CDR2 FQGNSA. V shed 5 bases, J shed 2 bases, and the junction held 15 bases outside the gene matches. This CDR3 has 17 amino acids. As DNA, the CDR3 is TGTGCCAGCAGCGCCACATCCTTAGCGGGCCAACCCTACGAGCAGTACTTC. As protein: CASSATSLAGQPYEQYF.

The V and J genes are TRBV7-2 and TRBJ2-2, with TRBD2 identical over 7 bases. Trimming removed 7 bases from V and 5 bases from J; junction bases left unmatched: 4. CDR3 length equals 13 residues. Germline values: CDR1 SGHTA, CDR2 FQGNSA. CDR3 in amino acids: CASNLGGTGELFF. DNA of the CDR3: TGTGCCAGCAACCTGGGGGGGACCGGGGAGCTGTTTTTT.

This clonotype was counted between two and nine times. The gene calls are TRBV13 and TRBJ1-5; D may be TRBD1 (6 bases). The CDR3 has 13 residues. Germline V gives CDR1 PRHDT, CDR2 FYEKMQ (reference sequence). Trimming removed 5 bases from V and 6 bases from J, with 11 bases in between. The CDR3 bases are TGTGCCAGCAGCGTCCAGGGGCGTCAGCCCCAGCATTTT. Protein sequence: CASSVQGRQPQHF.

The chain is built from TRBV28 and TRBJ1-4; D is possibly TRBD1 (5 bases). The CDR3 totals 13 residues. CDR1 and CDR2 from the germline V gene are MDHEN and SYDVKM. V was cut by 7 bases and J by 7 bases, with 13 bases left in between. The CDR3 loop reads CASTLSGGEKLFF. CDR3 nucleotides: TGTGCCAGCACCTTGTCGGGGGGTGAAAAACTGTTTTTT.

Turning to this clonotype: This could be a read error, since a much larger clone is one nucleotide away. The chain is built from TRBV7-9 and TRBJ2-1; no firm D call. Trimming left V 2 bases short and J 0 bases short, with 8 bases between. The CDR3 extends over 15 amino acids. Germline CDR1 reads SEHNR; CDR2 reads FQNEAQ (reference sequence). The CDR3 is CASSLSEASYNEQFF. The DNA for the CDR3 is TGTGCCAGCAGCTTATCAGAAGCCTCCTACAATGAGCAGTTCTTC.